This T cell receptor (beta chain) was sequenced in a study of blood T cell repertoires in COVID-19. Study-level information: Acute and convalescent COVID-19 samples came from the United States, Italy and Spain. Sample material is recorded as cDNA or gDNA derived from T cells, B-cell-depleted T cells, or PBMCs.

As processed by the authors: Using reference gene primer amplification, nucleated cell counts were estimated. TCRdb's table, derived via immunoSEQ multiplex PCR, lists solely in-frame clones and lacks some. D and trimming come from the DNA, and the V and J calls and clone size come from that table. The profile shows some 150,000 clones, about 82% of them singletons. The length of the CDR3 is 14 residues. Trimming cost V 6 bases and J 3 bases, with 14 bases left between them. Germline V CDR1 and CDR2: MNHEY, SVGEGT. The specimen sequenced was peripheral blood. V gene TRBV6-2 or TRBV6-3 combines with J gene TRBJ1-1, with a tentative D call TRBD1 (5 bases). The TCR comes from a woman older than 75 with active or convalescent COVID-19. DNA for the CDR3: TGTGCCAGCAGCCAGATGGGGCCTTACACTGAAGCTTTCTTT. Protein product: CASSQMGPYTEAFF.